This T cell receptor beta chain emerged from a study of blood T cell repertoires in COVID-19. This CDR3 is built from 15 residues. J was trimmed by 6 bases and V by 3 bases; bases with no gene match: 8. Germline V lookup: CDR1 MNHEY, CDR2 SVGEGT. TCRdb keeps only in-frame clones here, not all; method: immunoSEQ multiplex PCR. The table records approximately 330,000 clones, roughly 89% of them present only once. The chain recombines TRBV6-2 or TRBV6-3 with TRBJ2-3; 8 bases agree with TRBD1. The sequencing input was peripheral blood. This sequence was found in a man under 40 with COVID-19, enrolled during active disease. The CDR3 is CASSYGTGPMDTQYF. CDR3 sequence (DNA): TGTGCCAGCAGTTATGGGACAGGCCCGATGGATACGCAGTATTTT.